Below, one T cell receptor (beta chain) is given with its context. This sample was included in a study of tumor-infiltrating lymphocytes in primary liver carcinoma. Looked up from germline, CDR1 is MDHEN and CDR2 is SYDVKM. V was trimmed by 7 bases and J by 8 bases, leaving 17 bases between them. The CDR3 loop spans 13 amino acids. For each extraction, RNA and DNA were obtained together from about 21-30 mg of unsorted bulk tissue. The investigators made TCR beta cDNA from about 0.45 ug total RNA, using a constant-region primer. What produced the TCR beta libraries was three nested multiplex PCR rounds using slightly modified ARM-PCR. The first two PCR rounds used TRBV1-TRBV30 forward primers with a C-beta reverse primer, about 10 cycles each. TCRdb itself ran the multiplex PCR reads through MiXCR, one entry per CDR3 protein. Among 100,000 to 120,000 distinct CDR3 sequences listed, roughly four fifths were seen once.

Material for sequencing was liver tumor tissue from sampling region 3. Indicated subset: tumor region T3, left-lateral pole. The clonotype was recovered from a man aged 40-50 years with primary liver carcinoma and hepatitis B virus infection. This rearrangement joins TRBV28 to TRBJ1-2, with no clear D. CDR3 protein: CASTTSVHPGYTF. CDR3 bases: TGTGCCAGCACCACCAGTGTCCATCCCGGCTACACCTTC.